A selection of T cell receptor beta chains follows, all from one sample in a study of T cell responses to AZD1222 COVID-19 vaccine. Data came from immunoSEQ multiplex PCR; TCRdb stores just in-frame clones and leaves some out. Here the sample spans 70,000 or so clones, less than 85% being singletons. This specimen consisted of peripheral blood, obtained 28 days after the second AZD1222 dose. The receptors shown here come from an adult who received the AZD1222 COVID-19 vaccine. Each CDR3 is given with its conserved first and last residue. A D gene is named only where the DNA matches it firmly. Clone size is stated in some rows and not others, as once, few, many or a class when expanded.

size	D	V	J	CDR3	DNA
.	.	TRBV28	TRBJ1-6	CASSFVNSPLHF	TGTGCCAGCAGTTTCGTTAATTCACCCCTCCACTTT
.	TRBD1	TRBV5-6	TRBJ1-2	CASSSGQGRAYGYTF	TGTGCCAGCAGCTCAGGACAGGGACGGGCCTATGGCTACACCTTC
.	.	TRBV5-1	TRBJ1-1	CASSWDGSLNTEAFF	TGCGCCAGCAGCTGGGACGGCAGCCTGAACACTGAAGCTTTCTTT
.	.	TRBV12-2	TRBJ2-5	CASRCGSTDQTQYF	TGTGCAAGTCGCTGCGGAAGTACAGATCAGACCCAGTACTTC
many	.	TRBV2	TRBJ1-2	CASSGQAGGYTF	TGTGCCAGCAGTGGACAGGCGGGGGGCTACACCTTC
.	TRBD2	TRBV5-1	TRBJ2-3	CASSLMTSKGTDTQYF	TGCGCCAGCAGCTTAATGACTAGCAAGGGCACAGATACGCAGTATTTT
.	.	TRBV3-1/TRBV3-2	TRBJ1-1	CASSPTPTNTEAFF	TGTGCCAGCAGCCCCACGCCAACGAACACTGAAGCTTTCTTT
.	TRBD1	TRBV18	TRBJ1-2	CASSPRAQGASGYTF	TGTGCCAGCTCCCCCCGCGCGCAGGGGGCCTCTGGCTACACCTTC
.	TRBD1	TRBV10-3	TRBJ1-6	CATNYRGMENSPLHF	TGTGCCACCAATTACAGGGGAATGGAGAATTCACCCCTCCACTTT
.	.	TRBV5-8	TRBJ2-7	CASSEYRPSYYEQYF	TGTGCCAGCAGCGAATATAGACCGTCTTACTACGAGCAGTACTTC
.	TRBD2	TRBV7-8	TRBJ2-3	CASSFPGLARGNTQYF	TGTGCCAGCAGCTTCCCGGGACTAGCGAGGGGGAATACGCAGTATTTT
.	.	TRBV15	TRBJ2-1	CATSRGVTNEQFF	TGTGCCACCAGCAGAGGAGTGACAAATGAGCAGTTCTTC
.	.	TRBV20-1	TRBJ2-5	CSAREETQYF	TGCAGTGCTAGAGAAGAGACCCAGTACTTC
.	.	TRBV14	TRBJ1-2	CASSQRGWAYGYTF	TGTGCCAGCAGCCAGAGGGGGTGGGCCTATGGCTACACCTTC
.	.	TRBV19	TRBJ2-6	CASSIGGTGANVLTF	TGTGCCAGTAGTATAGGGGGAACAGGGGCCAACGTCCTGACTTTC
few	TRBD2	TRBV24-1	TRBJ2-2	CATSPSGPNTGELFF	TGTGCCACCAGTCCTAGCGGCCCTAACACCGGGGAGCTGTTTTTT
.	.	TRBV23-1	TRBJ1-2	CASRRGSNYGYTF	TGCGCCAGCAGACGAGGATCTAACTATGGCTACACCTTC
.	.	TRBV7-6	TRBJ2-2	CASSLGGITGELFF	TGTGCCAGCAGCTTAGGCGGGATTACCGGGGAGCTGTTTTTT
.	.	TRBV12-1	TRBJ2-1	CASSIGTSGTKGHEQFF	TGTGCCAGCAGCATCGGGACTAGCGGGACCAAGGGGCATGAGCAGTTCTTC
.	.	TRBV7-9	TRBJ1-2	CASSPPGRHYGYTF	TGTGCCAGCAGCCCCCCGGGACGGCACTATGGCTACACCTTC
.	TRBD1	TRBV5-6	TRBJ2-7	CASSRTGQGSEQYF	TGTGCCAGCAGCCGGACGGGACAGGGGAGCGAGCAGTACTTC
.	.	TRBV15	TRBJ1-2	CATSDLHLGYGYTF	TGTGCCACCAGCGATCTACACTTGGGCTATGGCTACACCTTC
.	.	TRBV10-3	TRBJ2-1	CATLDWGVGNEQFF	TGTGCCACCCTAGACTGGGGCGTGGGCAATGAGCAGTTCTTC
once	.	TRBV10-3	TRBJ1-2	CAIRARQSQSLSGYTF	TGTGCCATCAGAGCCAGACAGTCGCAGTCTCTTTCTGGCTACACCTTC
once	.	TRBV29-1	TRBJ2-3	CSVAHRAIDTQYF	TGCAGCGTTGCTCACAGGGCGATAGATACGCAGTATTTT
once	TRBD1	TRBV29-1	TRBJ1-1	CSVRPGTDTEAFF	TGCAGCGTACGTCCCGGGACAGACACTGAAGCTTTCTTT
.	TRBD1	TRBV28	TRBJ2-1	CASRPRTGVYNEQFF	TGTGCCAGCAGACCCCGGACAGGTGTTTACAATGAGCAGTTCTTC
.	TRBD1	TRBV6-5	TRBJ1-4	CASREDRGREKLFF	TGTGCCAGCAGAGAGGACAGGGGGCGGGAAAAACTGTTTTTT
once	.	TRBV5-1	TRBJ1-1	CASSYGGGQNTEAFF	TGCGCCAGCAGCTATGGCGGGGGGCAGAACACTGAAGCTTTCTTT
.	.	TRBV5-5	TRBJ2-1	CASSLDLNEQFF	TGTGCCAGCAGCTTAGACCTTAATGAGCAGTTCTTC
.	.	TRBV19	TRBJ2-1	CASSVDSRKQFF	TGTGCCAGTAGTGTGGACAGCCGGAAGCAGTTCTTC
once	.	TRBV6-5	TRBJ2-1	CASSIPASSPNEQFF	TGTGCCAGCAGTATCCCGGCTAGTTCCCCTAATGAGCAGTTCTTC
.	TRBD1	TRBV18	TRBJ1-1	CASSAGTGGMNTEAFF	TGTGCCAGCTCGGCCGGGACAGGGGGCATGAACACTGAAGCTTTCTTT
.	TRBD2	TRBV9	TRBJ2-3	CASSVGFSGGSTDTQYF	TGTGCCAGCAGCGTAGGGTTTAGCGGGGGTAGCACAGATACGCAGTATTTT
.	.	TRBV2	TRBJ1-2	CASSERGGHF	TGTGCCAGCAGTGAACGGGGTGGTCACTTC
.	TRBD1	TRBV12-5	TRBJ1-3	CASASGQGRNTIYF	TGTGCTAGTGCAAGCGGACAGGGTAGAAACACCATATATTTT
.	.	TRBV11-3	TRBJ1-1	CASSLGSFGGRLGEAFF	TGTGCCAGCAGCTTGGGGTCGTTCGGGGGGCGATTAGGAGAAGCTTTCTTT
.	TRBD2	TRBV19	TRBJ2-5	CASSMLAGGETQYF	TGTGCCAGTAGTATGTTAGCGGGAGGAGAGACCCAGTACTTC
.	.	TRBV28	TRBJ1-2	CASSFLTANPYGYTF	TGTGCCAGCAGTTTCCTTACAGCGAACCCTTATGGCTACACCTTC
once	.	TRBV3-1/TRBV3-2	TRBJ1-3	CASSLLGGNTIYF	TGTGCCAGCAGCCTTCTTGGCGGAAACACCATATATTTT
many	.	TRBV27	TRBJ1-5	CASSSSPSGAGRNQPQHF	TGTGCCAGCAGTTCATCCCCCTCAGGGGCGGGTAGGAATCAGCCCCAGCATTTT
.	TRBD2	TRBV3-1/TRBV3-2	TRBJ2-5	CASSHKSGTSGRSETQYF	TGTGCCAGCAGCCATAAATCAGGGACTAGCGGGAGATCAGAGACCCAGTACTTC
.	.	TRBV18	TRBJ1-3	CASSPPFPPGNTIYF	TGTGCCAGCTCACCACCCTTCCCGCCTGGAAACACCATATATTTT
.	.	TRBV30	TRBJ1-6	CAWRPGRGNSPLHF	TGTGCCTGGAGGCCGGGACGAGGGAATTCACCCCTCCACTTT
medium-sized	TRBD1	TRBV6-5	TRBJ2-2	CASKPTGAWELFF	TGTGCCAGCAAACCAACAGGGGCCTGGGAGCTGTTTTTT
.	.	TRBV9	TRBJ1-1	CASSVGQGRNTEAFF	TGTGCCAGCAGCGTAGGCCAGGGAAGGAACACTGAAGCTTTCTTT
.	TRBD2	TRBV9	TRBJ2-3	CASSVESSGRTQYF	TGTGCCAGCAGCGTAGAGAGTAGCGGGCGGACGCAGTATTTT
.	.	TRBV4-2	TRBJ2-3	CASSQAAGRLAENTDTQYF	TGTGCCAGCAGCCAAGCGGCGGGGAGGCTCGCGGAGAACACAGATACGCAGTATTTT
.	.	TRBV4-1	TRBJ1-2	CASSQDFGYTF	TGCGCCAGCAGCCAAGACTTTGGCTACACCTTC
.	.	TRBV16	TRBJ2-1	CASSQFQGNEQFF	TGTGCCAGCAGCCAATTCCAGGGCAATGAGCAGTTCTTC
.	.	TRBV7-8	TRBJ2-6	CASSFYRSQSSGANVLTF	TGTGCCAGCAGCTTTTACAGGTCTCAGAGCTCTGGGGCCAACGTCCTGACTTTC
.	TRBD1	TRBV20-1	TRBJ2-7	CSAEETGKQYF	TGCAGTGCTGAGGAGACAGGGAAGCAGTACTTC
.	.	TRBV6-5	TRBJ2-7	CASGRENSYEQYF	TGTGCCAGCGGACGGGAGAATTCCTACGAGCAGTACTTC
.	.	TRBV5-1	TRBJ1-2	CASSQFSDNYGYTF	TGCGCCAGCAGCCAATTTTCGGATAACTATGGCTACACCTTC
.	TRBD1	TRBV19	TRBJ1-5	CASTSGPGGGRSNQPQHF	TGTGCCAGTACCTCTGGGCCAGGGGGCGGAAGGAGCAATCAGCCCCAGCATTTT
.	.	TRBV6-5	TRBJ1-1	CASSYEGEAFF	TGTGCCAGCAGTTACGAGGGGGAAGCTTTCTTT
.	.	TRBV6-1	TRBJ2-7	CASSEGSYEQYF	TGTGCCAGCAGTGAAGGCAGCTACGAGCAGTACTTC
.	.	TRBV5-1	TRBJ2-5	CASSMITALQETQYF	TGCGCCAGCAGCATGATAACAGCTTTACAAGAGACCCAGTACTTC
.	TRBD1	TRBV4-1	TRBJ2-7	CASSQDNPLDRLNSYEQYF	TGCGCCAGCAGCCAAGATAACCCCTTGGACAGGCTGAACTCCTACGAGCAGTACTTC